This note documents a single TCR beta chain sequence. The record originates from a study of OX40 agonist ivuxolimab in advanced cancers. Measured with immunoSEQ multiplex PCR; TCRdb has only the in-frame clones, and not every one. This sample yields tens of thousands of clones, of which roughly 91% are seen a single time; around 13% belongs to the top ten. V lost 8 bases and J 7 bases, leaving 18 bases between the germline ends. The CDR3 contains 14 residues. CDR1 is SEHNR and CDR2 is FQNEAQ in the germline V gene (reference sequence). Sample: CD4+ or CD8+ T cells sorted from blood, taken in a trial of the OX40 agonist ivuxolimab. The receptor was isolated from an adult with an advanced solid tumor such as melanoma, head and neck, liver or kidney cancer. The genes are TRBV7-9 and TRBJ2-1; either TRBD1 or TRBD2 may supply D (5 bases each). CDR3 nucleotides: TGTGCCAGCCCGGGGCCTACCTCGAGGAATGAGCAGTTCTTC. Amino acid sequence: CASPGPTSRNEQFF.